This T cell receptor beta chain appears in the sequencing data of a study of T-cell memory formation after mild COVID-19. One entry per CDR3 protein results from TCRdb running MiXCR on the 5' RACE reads. Counted here are around 160,000 distinct CDR3 sequences, roughly 12% occurring once; the ten biggest clones make up approximately 4%. This clonotype was seen many times. Germline V lookup: CDR1 DFQATT, CDR2 SNEGSKA (reference sequence). The CDR3 has 11 residues. V was clipped by 3 bases and J by 5 bases, with 6 bases between them. The sample comprised PBMCs or a T cell subset sorted from them (not recorded which). The chain employs TRBV20-1 and TRBJ2-3; unclear D gene. This TCR derives from a man aged 18 to 30 who had mild COVID-19 (a few samples of this study predate the infection). Cell type and time point are not known. Here the CDR3 reads CSARGIDTQYF. DNA of the CDR3: TGCAGTGCTAGGGGAATAGATACGCAGTATTTT.